This TCR beta chain emerged from a study of CD8+ T cells in alopecia areata. The study's findings and limits: Sequences from scalp samples also cover resident alphabeta T cells of normal skin. On tofacitinib, scalp clonality and expanded CD8+ clones among top 100 fell significantly. Under tofacitinib, numerous expanded lesional clonotypes remained detectable in scalp and blood.

Looked up from germline, CDR1 is SGHTA and CDR2 is FQGNSA. With V trimmed by 6 bases and J by 5 bases, 11 bases remained unmatched. The CDR3 is 15 amino acids. Treatment defined: oral pan-JAK inhibitor, 5-10 mg twice daily. Sequencing templates came from extracted RNA that was reverse transcribed into cDNA. The assay was immunoSEQ multiplex PCR, and TCRdb's table has in-frame clones only and misses some. This sample has about 190,000 clones; around three fifths occur once, and the top ten carry 4% to 5%. Regarding this clone: Its target is not known.

Sequencing was performed on CD4+ T cells sorted from blood, taken at week 4, from a patient treated with tofacitinib. The TCR originated in a human donor with alopecia areata. The chain carries TRBV7-2 and TRBJ2-5; 8 nucleotides match TRBD2. The CDR3 DNA follows: TGTGCCAGCAGACACCCCGGGGGGGTAAGGGAGACCCAGTACTTC. Its protein product is CASRHPGGVRETQYF.